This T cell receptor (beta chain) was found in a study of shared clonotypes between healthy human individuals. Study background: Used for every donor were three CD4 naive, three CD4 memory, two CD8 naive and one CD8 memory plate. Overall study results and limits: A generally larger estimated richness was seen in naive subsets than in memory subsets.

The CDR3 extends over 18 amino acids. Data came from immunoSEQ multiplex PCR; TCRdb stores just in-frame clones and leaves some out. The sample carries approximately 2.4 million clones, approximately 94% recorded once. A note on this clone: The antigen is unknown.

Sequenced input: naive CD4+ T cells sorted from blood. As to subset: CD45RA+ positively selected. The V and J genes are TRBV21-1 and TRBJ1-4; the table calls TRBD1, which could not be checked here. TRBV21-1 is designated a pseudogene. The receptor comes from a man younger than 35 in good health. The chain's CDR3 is CASSKNRTGTKSNEKLFF. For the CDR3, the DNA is TGTGCCAGCAGCAAAAATCGGACAGGCACAAAAAGTAATGAAAAACTGTTTTTT.